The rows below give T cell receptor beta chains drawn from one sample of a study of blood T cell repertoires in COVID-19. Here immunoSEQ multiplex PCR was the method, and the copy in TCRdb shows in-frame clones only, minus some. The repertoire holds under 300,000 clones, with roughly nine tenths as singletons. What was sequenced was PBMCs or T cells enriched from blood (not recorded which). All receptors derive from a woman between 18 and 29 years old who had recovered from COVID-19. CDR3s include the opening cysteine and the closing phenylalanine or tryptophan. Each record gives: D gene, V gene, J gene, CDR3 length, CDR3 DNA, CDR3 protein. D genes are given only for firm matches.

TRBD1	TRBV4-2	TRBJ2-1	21	TGTGCCAGCAGCCCGACCGCGGGTGGGACAGACGTTGTATCCATATACAATGAGCAGTTCTTC	CASSPTAGGTDVVSIYNEQFF
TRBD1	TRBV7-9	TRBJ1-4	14	TGTGCCAGCGGGCAGCAGGGGGCGTGGGAAAAACTGTTTTTT	CASGQQGAWEKLFF
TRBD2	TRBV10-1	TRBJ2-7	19	TGCGCCAGCAGTGACAGTCCCGGGACTAGCGGAGTAAATTCCTACGAGCAGTACTTC	CASSDSPGTSGVNSYEQYF
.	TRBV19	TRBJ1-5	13	TGTGCCAGTAGGGCAGTAAGCAATCAGCCCCAGCATTTT	CASRAVSNQPQHF
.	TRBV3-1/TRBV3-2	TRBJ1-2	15	TGTGCCAGCAGCCGCGGTCCCTCGGGAGGCTATGGCTACACCTTC	CASSRGPSGGYGYTF
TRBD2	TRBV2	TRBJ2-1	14	TGTGCCGGAACCGGGACTAGGAAGGTCAATGAGCAGTTCTTC	CAGTGTRKVNEQFF
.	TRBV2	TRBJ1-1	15	TGTGCCAGCAACCCCTTAGGACAGATGAACACTGAAGCTTTCTTT	CASNPLGQMNTEAFF
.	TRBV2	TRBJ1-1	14	TGTGCCAGCAGCAAGGAGGGATTGGGCACTGAAGCTTTCTTT	CASSKEGLGTEAFF
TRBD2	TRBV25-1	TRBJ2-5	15	TGTGCCAGCAGTGATGCCCGGGGGGGCGGGGAGACCCAGTACTTC	CASSDARGGGETQYF
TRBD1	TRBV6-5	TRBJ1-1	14	TGTGCCAGCAGCCCCCGACAGGGGATCACTGAAGCTTTCTTT	CASSPRQGITEAFF
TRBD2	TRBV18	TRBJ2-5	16	TGTGCCAGCTCACCATTTTCCGGGGGGGCAGGAGAGACCCAGTACTTC	CASSPFSGGAGETQYF
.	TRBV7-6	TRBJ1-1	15	TGTGCCAGCAGCCGAGGGAGGGATATGAACACTGAAGCTTTCTTT	CASSRGRDMNTEAFF
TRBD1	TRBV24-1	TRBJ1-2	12	TGTGCCACCAGCCGGGACAGAAATGGCTACACCTTC	CATSRDRNGYTF
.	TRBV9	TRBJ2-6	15	TGTGCCAGCAGCGTAGCGAGTTCTGGGGCCAACGTCCTGACTTTC	CASSVASSGANVLTF
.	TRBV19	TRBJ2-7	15	TGTGCCAGTAGTTTCGACAGGTCGATATCCTACGAGCAGTACTTC	CASSFDRSISYEQYF